This T cell receptor beta chain was found in a study of CD8+CD57+ T cells in acquired aplastic anemia. Germline V gene lookup returns CDR1 SSHAT and CDR2 FNYEAQ (reference sequence). V shed 8 bases and J shed 4 bases, with 15 bases lying between them. The CDR3 has 13 amino acids. The study's findings and limits: Patients and controls shared just under 30 CD8+ CDR3 sequences.

Using genomic DNA as the template, TCR beta VDJ and CDR3 profiling was carried out. TCRdb called the reads again in MiXCR, with one record for every CDR3 protein. The table shows around 200,000 distinct CDR3 sequences, with roughly 60% occurring only once. For this clonotype: No antigen is known for it.

All patients picked for sequencing had shown, by flow cytometry, an expansion of CD8+CD57+ cells. Sequenced material: sorted CD4+, CD8+, or CD8+CD57+ T cells (not recorded which) from PBMCs. The source of this sequence is a human donor with aplastic anemia. The chain links TRBV7-7 to TRBJ2-7; the D is unclear. The CDR3 bases are TGTGCCAGCGGCCAAGGCATAGGGTACGAGCAGTACTTC. It specifies CASGQGIGYEQYF.